This T cell receptor beta chain was profiled in a study of OX40 agonist ivuxolimab in advanced cancers. The overall study: Prior checkpoint blockade (anti-PD-1, anti-PD-L1 or anti-CTLA-4) was permitted; approximately 41% had it.

There are 15 residues in the CDR3. Trimming cost V 5 bases and J 2 bases; bases outside gene matches: 7. Germline CDR1 is MNHNS and CDR2 is SASEGT. The repertoire was sequenced with immunoSEQ multiplex PCR; TCRdb's copy has only in-frame clones and lacks some. The sample consists of about 20,000 clones, around 89% of them appearing once. The chain recombines TRBV6-1 with TRBJ2-7; 9 bases agree with TRBD2. Specimen: CD4+ or CD8+ T cells sorted from blood, collected in a trial of the OX40 agonist ivuxolimab. This TCR was recovered from an adult with an advanced solid tumor such as melanoma, head and neck, liver or kidney cancer. CDR3 DNA sequence: TGTGCCAGCAGTCCTCTCCTAGCGGGGACCTACGAGCAGTACTTC. Its protein product is CASSPLLAGTYEQYF.